The 32 T cell receptor beta chains presented below share a single source sample, sequenced in a study of T cell repertoires in cytomegalovirus infection. Using its own MiXCR run on the reads, TCRdb lists one record per CDR3 protein. The sample includes about 450,000 distinct CDR3 sequences, around 32% seen only once; the top ten take roughly 15%. The sequenced sample consisted of PBMCs. The receptors were sampled from a human donor in good health (CMV status not recorded). Some clones in this sample may be carry-over from other donors' samples.

The genes are TRBV19 and TRBJ1-1; D is unresolved. Per germline, CDR1 LNHDA and CDR2 SQIVND (reference sequence). CDR3 size: 13 residues. The V end was cut by 7 bases, the J end by 1 base, with 10 bases between. The CDR3 nucleotides are TGTGCCAGTAAGATCTCAGGGAACACTGAAGCTTTCTTT. Translation gives CASKISGNTEAFF.

J is TRBJ2-3 and V is TRBV19, with D perhaps assigned TRBD1 or TRBD2 (5 bases each). Between the trimmed V and J ends, which lost 1 base and 2 bases, there was a span of 10 bases. This CDR3 contains 15 residues. CDR1 is LNHDA and CDR2 is SQIVND in the germline V gene (reference sequence). CDR3 sequence (DNA): TGTGCCAGTAGTATAGGGTGGGGACCCACAGATACGCAGTATTTT. Translating it yields CASSIGWGPTDTQYF.

This clonotype was observed a few times. This chain connects TRBV28 to TRBJ1-4; D not resolved. Germline V gene data show CDR1 as MDHEN and CDR2 as SYDVKM. The CDR3 extends over 13 amino acids. V dropped 5 bases and J dropped 7 bases, with 11 bases sitting between them. CDR3 in amino acids: CASSPLKLEKLFF. The DNA for the CDR3 is TGTGCCAGCAGTCCCTTAAAGCTTGAAAAACTGTTTTTT.

A word on this clonotype: Germline is not matched at one junction end, which may reflect a read error. CDR3 region: CASSLGAQGEKLFF. The CDR3 nucleotides are TGCGCCAGCAGTTTGGGTGCCCAGGGGGAAAAACTGTTTTTT. The V gene is TRBV5-1, the J gene TRBJ1-4, with D tentatively TRBD1 (6 bases). Per germline, CDR1 SGHRS and CDR2 YFSETQ. This CDR3 has 14 amino acids.

The rearrangement links TRBV5-6 to TRBJ1-5; D gene unclear. The germline V and J ends were trimmed by 1 base and 4 bases, with 15 bases remaining between them. There are 16 residues in the CDR3. Germline CDR1 and CDR2: SGHDT and YYEEEE. Here the CDR3 DNA reads TGTGCCAGCAGCTTGTACCCGATAAAGGCGAATCAGCCCCAGCATTTT. Encoded protein: CASSLYPIKANQPQHF.

This clonotype was counted many times. The V call is TRBV11-2, the J call TRBJ1-1; D uncertain. The length of the CDR3 is 14 residues. Germline CDR1 and CDR2: SGHAT and FQNNGV. V lost 0 bases and J lost 6, with 11 bases in between. The CDR3 region is CASSLDRTGAEAFF. CDR3 DNA: TGTGCCAGCAGCTTAGATAGGACTGGGGCTGAAGCTTTCTTT.

This clonotype came up many times. The chain has TRBV18 and TRBJ2-7, with 13 bases matching TRBD2. This CDR3 is built from 15 residues. Per germline, CDR1 KGHSH and CDR2 LQKENI. Germline trimming cut 4 bases from V and 5 bases from J; bases unmatched to any gene: 5. CDR3 in amino acids: CASSRGLAGVDEQYF. The CDR3 DNA is TGTGCCAGCTCACGAGGACTAGCGGGGGTTGACGAGCAGTACTTC.

The chain carries TRBV12-3 or TRBV12-4 and TRBJ2-5; weak D call: TRBD2 (6 bases). V lost 6 bases to trimming and J lost 5 bases, with 28 bases between them. The CDR3 loop spans 18 amino acids. This chain's CDR3 is CASSPTQGGSRAGETQYF. Written as DNA, the CDR3 is TGTGCCAGCAGCCCCACACAAGGAGGGTCCAGGGCTGGGGAGACCCAGTACTTC.

Remarks on this clonotype: A much larger clone differs by one base, so this may be a read error. The CDR3: CASSYPSSTDTQYF. CDR3 DNA: TGTGCCAGCAGTTATCCCTCTAGCACAGATACGCAGTATTTT. J is TRBJ2-3 and V is TRBV2, with D unresolved. The CDR3 runs 14 residues. V was pared by 5 bases and J by 0 bases, with 9 bases between. Germline V gene data show CDR1 as SNHLY and CDR2 as FYNNEI.

This clonotype has a handful of counts. The chain combines TRBV27 with TRBJ2-3; 8 bases agree with TRBD2. V gave up 7 bases and J gave up 8 bases; unmatched junction bases: 20. CDR3 length: 17 amino acids. Germline V gene lookup returns CDR1 MNHEY and CDR2 SMNVEV (reference sequence). The CDR3 region is CASNSPPGLVEETTQYF. The DNA for the CDR3 is TGTGCCAGCAACTCGCCGCCGGGACTAGTGGAAGAAACTACGCAGTATTTT.

Only a few counts were recorded for this clonotype. The chain uses TRBV20-1 and TRBJ1-2; D might be TRBD1 (6 bases). The CDR3 runs to 14 residues. V gave up 5 bases and J gave up 7 bases, with 20 bases separating them. The germline CDR1 and CDR2 sequences are DFQATT and SNEGSKA (reference sequence). CDR3 nucleotides: TGCAGTGCTCGACCCCAGGGACAACTAGGTGGCTACACCTTC. It is translated as CSARPQGQLGGYTF.

This clonotype has a handful of counts. The genes are TRBV20-1 and TRBJ2-1; maybe TRBD1 (6 bases). V was shortened by 6 bases and J by 0 bases, with 12 bases between the two germline ends. There are 14 residues in the CDR3. In germline, CDR1 is DFQATT, CDR2 SNEGSKA (reference sequence). CDR3 bases: TGCAGTGCGAGAACAGGGAGCTCCTACAATGAGCAGTTCTTC. Translation gives CSARTGSSYNEQFF.

Regarding this clonotype: This could be a read error, since a much larger clone is one nucleotide away. This chain links TRBV7-2 with TRBJ1-3; D gene unclear. There are 17 residues in the CDR3. V lost 2 bases to trimming and J lost 0 bases, with 14 bases between them. Germline assignment: CDR1 SGHTA and CDR2 FQGNSA. CDR3 sequence reads: CASSLSASAISGNTIYF. CDR3 DNA: TGTGCCAGCAGCTTATCGGCTTCAGCAATCTCTGGAAACACCATATATTTT. Full variable domain (remainder filled in from reference TRBV7-2 and TRBJ1-3): GAGVSQSPSNKVTEKGKDVELRCDPISGHTALYWYRQSLGQGLEFLIYFQGNSAPDKSGLPSDRFSAERTGGSVSTLTIQRTQQEDSAVYLCASSLSASAISGNTIYFGEGSWLTVV.

This chain joins TRBV6-6 and TRBJ1-6; D is perhaps TRBD1 (5 bases). Per germline, CDR1 MNHNY and CDR2 SVGAGI (reference sequence). The CDR3 is 15 amino acids. V was trimmed by 5 bases and J by 7 bases, leaving 15 bases between them. CDR3 nucleotides: TGTGCCAGCAGTCCTCTCGGACACTTAAATTCACCCCTCCACTTT. This gives the protein CASSPLGHLNSPLHF.

This clonotype showed up just a few times. The chain recombines TRBV6-2 or TRBV6-3 with TRBJ1-2; D remains unclear. The V gene's germline CDR1 is MNHEY and CDR2 SVGEGT. The V and J ends lost 2 bases and 2 bases respectively, with 12 bases between them. There are 15 residues in the CDR3. The CDR3 protein is CASSYGGSLNYGYTF. CDR3 DNA sequence: TGTGCCAGCAGTTACGGCGGCAGTCTAAACTATGGCTACACCTTC.

This chain links TRBV30 with TRBJ1-6, with D possibly matching TRBD1 (6 bases). The germline V and J ends were trimmed by 3 bases and 9 bases, with 21 bases remaining between them. The CDR3 loop spans 16 amino acids. Germline lookup yields CDR1 GTSNPN and CDR2 SVGIG (reference sequence). DNA of the CDR3: TGTGCCTGGAGCATAACAGGGACCTCCGGTGGTTCACCCCTCCACTTT. Its protein is CAWSITGTSGGSPLHF.

Concerning this clonotype itself: It may be a read error: a sequence one base away is much more abundant. The CDR3 end shows no conserved phenylalanine or tryptophan, and so a read error is likely. The chain has TRBV11-2 and TRBJ2-2, with 8 nucleotides matching TRBD2. Germline CDR1 is SGHAT and CDR2 is FQNNGV. J gave up 2 bases and V 4 bases, and 6 bases lay outside the gene matches. The CDR3 has 16 residues. CDR3 amino acids: CASSSWTSINTGELFC. CDR3 sequence (DNA): TGTGCCAGCAGCTCATGGACTAGCATTAACACCGGGGAGCTGTTTTGT.

This clonotype appeared many times. The V gene is TRBV6-1, the J gene TRBJ2-7; 8 bases are shared with TRBD1. V shed 4 bases and J 2 bases; nucleotides not matched to a gene: 4. CDR3 length: 14 amino acids. CDR1 is MNHNS and CDR2 is SASEGT in the germline V gene. The CDR3, as DNA: TGTGCCAGCAGTGTAGGACAGGGACCCTACGAGCAGTACTTC. It codes for CASSVGQGPYEQYF.

This clonotype was detected ten times or more. V gene TRBV12-3 or TRBV12-4 combines with J gene TRBJ2-1; D is ambiguous. V dropped 6 bases and J dropped 6 bases, with 33 bases sitting between them. This CDR3 region has 20 residues. This chain's CDR3 is CASRSNTPGPREVGVNEQFF. CDR3 nucleotides: TGTGCCAGCAGGTCAAATACCCCGGGCCCTCGCGAGGTTGGTGTCAATGAGCAGTTCTTC.

This clonotype has ten or more counts. This chain joins TRBV7-6 and TRBJ1-3; no clear D gene. Trimming stripped 2 bases from V and 2 bases from J, with 13 bases between. This CDR3 has 16 residues. The V gene's germline CDR1 is SGHVS and CDR2 FNYEAQ. The CDR3 here is CASSLLAGDPGNTIYF. The CDR3 DNA sequence: TGTGCCAGCAGCTTACTCGCAGGCGATCCTGGAAACACCATATATTTT.

The table lists this clonotype with a few counts. This chain joins TRBV29-1 and TRBJ2-3, with a weak D call TRBD2 (6 bases). Trimming shortened V by 6 bases and J by 2 bases, and 15 bases separated the two germline ends. The CDR3 spans 14 residues. Germline CDR1 and CDR2: SQVTM and ANQGSEA. In DNA form, the CDR3 reads TGCAGCGTGCCCCTCGCGGGGCTCACAGATACGCAGTATTTT. This gives the protein CSVPLAGLTDTQYF.

Details on this clonotype: A clone one base away is much larger, so this may be a read error. This CDR3 is missing its conserved last phenylalanine or tryptophan, likely due to a read error. The chain carries TRBV7-2 and TRBJ1-2; weak D call: TRBD1 (5 bases). Germline CDR1 and CDR2: SGHTA and FQGNSA. The CDR3 contains 14 residues. Between the trimmed V and J ends, which lost 2 bases and 1 base, there was a span of 8 bases. The CDR3 DNA sequence: TGTGCCAGCAGCTTAAGACAGAATAACTATGGCTACACCTTA. Its protein is CASSLRQNNYGYTL.

This chain uses TRBV12-3 or TRBV12-4 with TRBJ2-1; 7 bases map to TRBD1. Trimming took 10 bases from V and 0 from J; bases not matched to a gene: 6. The CDR3 covers 14 residues. In DNA form, the CDR3 reads TGTGCCATCCGCCGGGACAGCTCCTACAATGAGCAGTTCTTC. Its translation is CAIRRDSSYNEQFF.

The chain carries TRBV11-2 and TRBJ1-1; the match to TRBD1 covers 7 bases. Germline V lookup: CDR1 SGHAT, CDR2 FQNNGV. Unmatched junction bases numbered 5, after V lost 2 bases and J lost 2 bases. This CDR3 has 15 amino acids. DNA for the CDR3: TGTGCCAGCAGCTTAAACAGGGGCGGCAACACTGAAGCTTTCTTT. This sequence encodes CASSLNRGGNTEAFF.

The V gene is TRBV6-2 or TRBV6-3, the J gene TRBJ1-1, with D perhaps matching TRBD1 (6 bases). CDR3 length equals 13 residues. The germline CDR1 and CDR2 sequences are MNHEY and SVGEGT. The V and J ends lost 5 bases and 8 bases respectively, with 15 bases between them. As DNA, the CDR3 is TGTGCCAGCAGTAACGCCGGGACAAAAGAAGCTTTCTTT. This translates into CASSNAGTKEAFF.

V usage is TRBV10-1 and J usage is TRBJ2-3; D not resolved. Trimming left V 3 bases short and J 0 bases short, with 13 bases between. Germline lookup yields CDR1 WNHNN and CDR2 SYGVQD (reference sequence). This CDR3 has 16 residues. The CDR3 DNA follows: TGCGCCAGCAGTGAAGCTAGTAGCCCCAGCACAGATACGCAGTATTTT. This encodes CASSEASSPSTDTQYF.

This rearrangement joins TRBV19 to TRBJ2-7; the D is unclear. The V gene's germline CDR1 is LNHDA and CDR2 SQIVND (reference sequence). V was pared by 3 bases and J by 2 bases, with 14 bases between. The CDR3 sequence is 15 residues long. The CDR3 DNA sequence: TGTGCCAGTAGTATTGCGCCAGGTGAAACCTACGAGCAGTACTTC. It encodes CASSIAPGETYEQYF.

This clonotype has just a few counts. The J gene is TRBJ2-3, the V gene TRBV25-1; possible D gene TRBD1, 6 bases. Germline lookup yields CDR1 MGHDK and CDR2 SYGVNS. The V gene lost 1 base and the J gene lost 4 bases, with 12 bases spanning the gap. The CDR3 is 15 amino acids. CDR3 loop: CASSEWGSGADTQYF. Here the CDR3 DNA reads TGTGCCAGCAGTGAATGGGGGTCAGGGGCAGATACGCAGTATTTT.

There are a few counts of this clonotype. The chain joins TRBV2 to TRBJ2-7; 10 bases line up with TRBD1. The CDR3 is 14 residues long. Germline V CDR1 and CDR2: SNHLY, FYNNEI. Trimming cost V 4 bases and J 5 bases; bases outside gene matches: 5. The DNA of the CDR3 is TGTGCCAGCAGTGGGGACAGGGGTCTAAACGAGCAGTACTTC. Translated, it gives CASSGDRGLNEQYF.

This clonotype is classed as medium-sized. V usage is TRBV12-5 and J usage is TRBJ1-5; TRBD1 matches 7 bases. The germline V gene has CDR1 LGHNT and CDR2 FRNRAP. This CDR3 is 15 amino acids long. With 8 bases clipped from V and 2 bases from J, the junction kept 9 bases outside the gene matches. CDR3 loop: CASWDDRDGNQPQHF. The CDR3 DNA sequence: TGTGCTAGTTGGGACGACAGGGACGGCAATCAGCCCCAGCATTTT.

The chain has TRBV20-1 and TRBJ2-1; no clear D gene. The germline V and J ends were trimmed by 0 bases and 9 bases, with 12 bases remaining between them. CDR3 length: 13 amino acids. Germline CDR1 DFQATT, CDR2 SNEGSKA (reference sequence). The CDR3 nucleotides read TGCAGTGCTAGAGATCTGAAGAGAAGTGAGCAGTTCTTC. This sequence encodes CSARDLKRSEQFF.

The chain joins TRBV28 to TRBJ2-2; D is unclear. The V end lost 3 bases, the J end lost 2 bases, and 10 bases lay between the germline ends. Germline V CDR1 and CDR2: MDHEN, SYDVKM. This CDR3 has 15 amino acids. For the CDR3, the DNA is TGTGCCAGCAGTTTGTTTAGTGGAAACACCGGGGAGCTGTTTTTT. Its protein is CASSLFSGNTGELFF.